The T cell receptor beta chain under discussion was sequenced for a study of shared clonotypes between healthy human individuals. Naive CD8 populations comprised CD45RO-negative cells positively selected for CCR7, excluding terminally differentiated effector memory CD45RA+ cells. TCRdb's copy holds only in-frame clones and misses some; the assay was immunoSEQ multiplex PCR. The table lists about 800,000 clones, roughly 96% of them singletons. The CDR3 has 14 residues. Germline assignment: CDR1 MNHEY and CDR2 SMNVEV (reference sequence). V lost 5 bases and J 3 bases, leaving 14 bases between the germline ends.

The sequence was obtained from a man younger than 45 in good health. The sample consisted of naive CD8+ T cells sorted from blood. The chain is built from TRBV27 and TRBJ2-7, with D tentatively TRBD2 (5 bases). The CDR3 DNA follows: TGTGCCAGCAGTCGAGAGCGGTTCTACTACGAGCAGTACTTC. This gives the protein CASSRERFYYEQYF.